These 9 T cell receptor beta chains were all obtained from the same sample, sequenced in a study of T-cell reconstitution after alpha-beta-depleted transplantation in children. Preparation of the TCRbeta library used unique molecular identifiers. TCRdb reprocessed the PCR reads with MiXCR, giving one entry per CDR3 protein. Of about 580,000 distinct CDR3 sequences detected, 23% appear once; the ten largest clones hold roughly 14%. Source: PBMCs, mostly from graft donor cells, taken 360 days after TCRalphabeta/CD19-depleted stem cell transplant. Receptor source: a boy under three years old who had a stem cell transplant for acute myeloid leukemia, so the T cells may come from the graft donor.

The chain is built from TRBV12-3 or TRBV12-4 and TRBJ1-1; D remains unclear. Between the trimmed V and J ends, which lost 3 bases and 0 bases, there was a span of 8 bases. The CDR3 contains 14 residues. DNA of the CDR3: TGTGCCAGCAGTTTGATAAACATGAACACTGAAGCTTTCTTT. Encoded protein: CASSLINMNTEAFF.

The table lists this clonotype with many counts. CDR3 region: CAISESGGGNQPQHF. The CDR3 DNA follows: TGTGCCATCAGTGAGTCAGGGGGAGGAAATCAGCCCCAGCATTTT. V gene TRBV10-3 combines with J gene TRBJ1-5; tentative D call: TRBD1 (6 bases). The CDR3 has 15 amino acids. CDR1 is ENHRY, CDR2 SYGVKD, per germline. Between the trimmed V and J ends, which lost 0 bases and 4 bases, there was a span of 10 bases.

This clonotype occurred many times. The J gene is TRBJ2-1, the V gene TRBV5-1; 10 bases match TRBD1. The CDR3 consists of 15 residues. The V segment lost 0 bases and the J segment 9 bases; nucleotides outside the gene matches: 6. Germline V gene data show CDR1 as SGHRS and CDR2 as YFSETQ. CDR3 residues: CASSLGGTGDSEQFF. The CDR3 DNA follows: TGCGCCAGCAGCTTGGGCGGGACAGGGGATAGTGAGCAGTTCTTC.

This clonotype occurred a few times. This chain connects TRBV5-5 to TRBJ2-7; D uncertain. This CDR3 has 12 residues. Trimming stripped 6 bases from V and 3 bases from J, with 10 bases between. In germline, CDR1 is SGHKS, CDR2 YYEKEE (reference sequence). The CDR3 loop is CASNQQGYEQYF. The DNA of the CDR3 is TGTGCCAGCAACCAACAAGGCTACGAGCAGTACTTC.

The chain joins TRBV6-1 to TRBJ2-7, with 7 positions matching TRBD2. The CDR3 runs 15 residues. Trimming at V came to 6 bases and at J to 3 bases, leaving 11 bases not matched to a gene. The germline V gene has CDR1 MNHNS and CDR2 SASEGT. The CDR3 bases are TGTGCCAGCAGCCCCATGGGGGAGGGAAACTACGAGCAGTACTTC. It is translated as CASSPMGEGNYEQYF.

This clonotype was counted only a few times. V usage is TRBV12-3 or TRBV12-4 and J usage is TRBJ1-1, with D unresolved. The CDR3 is 16 amino acids. Trimming shortened V by 0 bases and J by 7 bases, and 18 bases separated the two germline ends. CDR3 coding DNA: TGTGCCAGCAGTTTAGCGCTCCCCTCCCCCGGAGGTGAAGCTTTCTTT. Its translation: CASSLALPSPGGEAFF.

The V call is TRBV28, the J call TRBJ1-6; D unresolved. V lost 3 bases and J lost 11, with 14 bases in between. The CDR3 is 14 amino acids. CDR1 is MDHEN and CDR2 is SYDVKM in the germline V gene. CDR3 nucleotides: TGTGCCAGCAGTTTGTCAGACTTGGGGACACCCCTCCACTTT. Its translation is CASSLSDLGTPLHF.

J is TRBJ2-5 and V is TRBV15; TRBD2 is a possible D gene (6 bases). Deletions cut 1 base from V and 2 bases from J, with 8 bases between. The CDR3 spans 14 residues. Germline V CDR1 and CDR2: LNHNV, YYDKDF (reference sequence). In DNA, the CDR3 is TGTGCCACCAGCAGAGGGCTAGCGCAAGAGACCCAGTACTTC. Protein sequence: CATSRGLAQETQYF.

The chain has TRBV20-1 and TRBJ1-5; D gene uncertain. Per the germline V gene, CDR1 is DFQATT and CDR2 is SNEGSKA (reference sequence). The CDR3 is 13 amino acids. V lost 5 bases and J 5 bases, leaving 13 bases between the germline ends. The CDR3 DNA is TGCAGTGCTCGCCCCGGGATGTATCAGCCCCAGCATTTT. Translation: CSARPGMYQPQHF.